The 25 T cell receptor beta chains in this list originate from one sample, sequenced in a study of shared clonotypes between healthy human individuals. Repertoires were generated with immunoSEQ multiplex PCR, while TCRdb's copy carries only in-frame clones and drops some. Altogether roughly 1 million clones are present, around 76% being singletons, with the ten largest covering approximately 1.5%. The sample comprised memory CD4+ T cells sorted from blood. Subset specified: CD45RA-negative fraction. Receptors were obtained from a man aged 18-30 years in good health.

The rearrangement links TRBV7-9 to TRBJ2-7; possibly TRBD2 for D (6 bases). CDR3 length: 14 residues. Trimming left V 1 base short and J 3 bases short, with 10 bases between. CDR1 and CDR2 from the germline V gene are SEHNR and FQNEAQ (reference sequence). The CDR3 here is CASSLGLASYEQYF. The CDR3 DNA reads TGTGCCAGCAGCTTAGGGCTAGCGAGCTACGAGCAGTACTTC.

This chain joins TRBV12-5 and TRBJ2-5, with 8 positions matching TRBD1. The CDR3 is made up of 14 amino acids. The V segment lost 6 bases and the J segment 4 bases; nucleotides outside the gene matches: 7. The germline V gene encodes CDR1 LGHNT and CDR2 FRNRAP. CDR3 residues: CASGRQGIGETQYF. The DNA of the CDR3 is TGTGCTAGTGGCCGACAGGGGATCGGAGAGACCCAGTACTTC.

A note on this clone: Other DNA sequences in the same sample also yield this CDR3. V usage is TRBV5-1 and J usage is TRBJ2-3; maybe TRBD2 (5 bases). V was cut by 5 bases and J by 0 bases, with 16 bases left in between. The CDR3 is 16 residues long. The germline CDR1 and CDR2 sequences are SGHRS and YFSETQ. The CDR3, as DNA: TGCGCCAGCAGTTTAGCGTCCGGGGTTAGCACAGATACGCAGTATTTT. Its protein is CASSLASGVSTDTQYF.

The chain uses TRBV14 and TRBJ1-6; perhaps TRBD1 as D (5 bases). The CDR3 is 15 residues long. Germline CDR1 is SGHDN and CDR2 is FVKESK. Trimming cost V 0 bases and J 10 bases, with 13 bases left between them. This CDR3 is CASSQDVQGASPLHF. DNA for the CDR3: TGTGCCAGCAGCCAAGATGTTCAGGGCGCCTCACCCCTCCACTTT.

This chain uses TRBV5-1 with TRBJ1-2; D ambiguous. V lost 2 bases to trimming and J lost 4 bases, with 9 bases between them. The germline gives CDR1 SGHRS, CDR2 YFSETQ. This CDR3 is built from 13 residues. CDR3 DNA: TGCGCCAGCAGCTTTGGAGGACCCTATGGCTACACCTTC. The encoded protein is CASSFGGPYGYTF.

This clone was observed a handful of times. V usage is TRBV9 and J usage is TRBJ1-3, with D possibly matching TRBD1 (5 bases). V was pared by 6 bases and J by 0 bases, with 10 bases between. The CDR3 length is 14 residues. CDR1 SGDLS and CDR2 YYNGEE come from the germline V gene. Here the CDR3 DNA reads TGTGCCAGCACAAGAGGGGACTCTGGAAACACCATATATTTT. Encoded protein: CASTRGDSGNTIYF.

This clone occurred a few times. The chain employs TRBV30 and TRBJ1-1; D may be TRBD1 (5 bases). The CDR3 is 14 amino acids. Germline-derived CDR1 and CDR2 are GTSNPN and SVGIG (reference sequence). V was shortened by 4 bases and J by 5 bases, with 17 bases between the two germline ends. As DNA, the CDR3 is TGTGCCTGGACCGCCGGGACCCGAAGGACTGAAGCTTTCTTT. It encodes CAWTAGTRRTEAFF.

This clone is a singleton in its sample. Here the CDR3 DNA reads TGTGCCAGCAGTTTGGACAACCCCCTTGGGGGGGCTGGGGCCAACGTCCTGACTTTC. Translating gives CASSLDNPLGGAGANVLTF. The gene calls are TRBV28 and TRBJ2-6; 7 bases fit TRBD2. The V gene end was trimmed by 3 bases and the J gene end by 2 bases; junction bases not matched to a gene: 13. This CDR3 is built from 19 residues. From germline, CDR1 is MDHEN and CDR2 SYDVKM.

The chain uses TRBV23-1 and TRBJ2-3; D call uncertain. TRBV23-1 falls under the ORF class, with uncertain function. With 0 bases removed from V and 7 bases from J, the gap between germline ends came to 17 bases. CDR3 length: 16 residues. The chain's CDR3 is CASSQSKPKEAYTQYF. The DNA of the CDR3 is TGCGCCAGCAGTCAATCTAAGCCTAAAGAGGCCTATACGCAGTATTTT.

The chain has TRBV7-2 and TRBJ1-1; 10 bases line up with TRBD1. V trimming: 2 bases; J trimming: 11 bases; junction bases outside the gene matches: 5. The length of the CDR3 is 13 residues. Germline CDR1 reads SGHTA; CDR2 reads FQGNSA. Written as DNA, the CDR3 is TGTGCCAGCAGCTTAAGGGACAGGGGTAGTGCTTTCTTT. Protein product: CASSLRDRGSAFF.

This chain joins TRBV5-6 and TRBJ1-2; 7 nucleotides match TRBD1. Germline V CDR1 and CDR2: SGHDT, YYEEEE. The CDR3 runs 14 residues. The J segment lost 7 bases and the V segment lost 4 bases, leaving 10 bases of the junction unmatched. The chain's CDR3 is CASSHTTGRGGYTF. The CDR3 DNA sequence: TGTGCCAGCAGCCACACGACAGGGAGGGGTGGCTACACCTTC.

A word on this clone: One base away lies a much larger clone, so this may be a sequencing read error. This chain connects TRBV6-1 to TRBJ2-3; TRBD2 matches at 12 bases. This CDR3 spans 15 amino acids. Per the germline V gene, CDR1 is MNHNS and CDR2 is SASEGT. V shed 4 bases, J shed 4 bases, and the junction held 3 bases outside the gene matches. In DNA, the CDR3 is TGTGCCAGCAGTGGGACTAGCGGGGTCCCAGATACGCAGTATTTT. This sequence encodes CASSGTSGVPDTQYF.

The chain carries TRBV2 and TRBJ2-1, with TRBD2 matching 10 bases. V was clipped by 4 bases and J by 9 bases; unmatched bases: 6. The CDR3 runs 14 residues. Germline V lookup: CDR1 SNHLY, CDR2 FYNNEI. CDR3 nucleotide sequence: TGTGCCAGCAGTGTCCTAGCGGGAGTAAGTGAGCAGTTCTTC. Its translation is CASSVLAGVSEQFF.

The chain employs TRBV7-9 and TRBJ2-6; D possibly uses TRBD1 or TRBD2 (5 bases each). Germline V gene lookup returns CDR1 SEHNR and CDR2 FQNEAQ (reference sequence). Trimming left V 5 bases short and J 0 bases short, with 17 bases between. The CDR3 extends over 18 amino acids. The CDR3 DNA reads TGTGCCAGCAGCGCAACTCCGGGACGGATCTCTGGGGCCAACGTCCTGACTTTC. Amino acids: CASSATPGRISGANVLTF.

The chain joins TRBV7-9 to TRBJ2-1, with 14 positions matching TRBD2. Unmatched junction bases numbered 12, after V lost 7 bases and J lost 1 base. CDR3 length equals 19 residues. Germline V gene data show CDR1 as SEHNR and CDR2 as FQNEAQ (reference sequence). The chain's CDR3 is CASITPGLAGDRSYNEQFF. The CDR3 DNA follows: TGTGCCAGCATCACACCGGGACTAGCGGGAGATCGATCCTACAATGAGCAGTTCTTC. Drawing the rest from reference TRBV7-9 and TRBJ2-1, the complete variable domain is DTGVSQNPRHKITKRGQNVTFRCDPISEHNRLYWYRQTLGQGPEFLTYFQNEAQLEKSRLLSDRFSAERPKGSFSTLEIQRTEQGDSAMYLCASITPGLAGDRSYNEQFFGPGTRLTVL.

The chain links TRBV5-8 to TRBJ2-7; 8 nucleotides match TRBD1. The CDR3 is 14 residues long. Trimming removed 4 bases from V and 2 bases from J; junction bases left unmatched: 5. The germline V gene has CDR1 SGHTS and CDR2 YDEGEE. For the CDR3, the DNA is TGTGCCAGCAGCCCAGGACAGGGAGCCTACGAGCAGTACTTC. The encoded protein is CASSPGQGAYEQYF.

The chain joins TRBV12-5 to TRBJ2-3, with D possibly being TRBD1 or TRBD2 (6 bases each). V was trimmed by 5 bases and J by 0 bases, leaving 15 bases between them. The CDR3 totals 16 residues. In germline, CDR1 is LGHNT, CDR2 FRNRAP. The CDR3: CASGRKGGLSTDTQYF. The DNA of the CDR3 is TGTGCTAGTGGTCGGAAAGGGGGGCTTAGCACAGATACGCAGTATTTT.

The chain uses TRBV6-1 and TRBJ2-5; tentatively, D is TRBD1 (5 bases). In germline, CDR1 is MNHNS, CDR2 SASEGT. The V and J ends lost 8 bases and 5 bases respectively, with 15 bases between them. This CDR3 is 13 amino acids long. The CDR3 protein is CASFFGAVETQYF. The DNA of the CDR3 is TGTGCCAGCTTCTTTGGGGCGGTGGAGACCCAGTACTTC.

The chain has TRBV5-1 and TRBJ2-7; no clear D. V lost 0 bases and J lost 3, with 7 bases in between. This CDR3 region has 13 residues. Germline CDR1 reads SGHRS; CDR2 reads YFSETQ. The CDR3 sequence: CASSLEGRYEQYF. CDR3 DNA sequence: TGCGCCAGCAGCTTGGAGGGCCGCTACGAGCAGTACTTC.

The rearrangement links TRBV5-4 to TRBJ2-5; D might be TRBD2 (6 bases). The CDR3 contains 15 residues. Germline lookup yields CDR1 SGHNT and CDR2 YYREEE (reference sequence). Trimming left V 2 bases short and J 4 bases short, with 15 bases between. CDR3 DNA sequence: TGTGCCAGCAGCTTTTCGCTGGCGGGGTCAGAGACCCAGTACTTC. Its translation: CASSFSLAGSETQYF.

The gene calls are TRBV18 and TRBJ1-2, with D hard to call. V was cut by 2 bases and J by 7 bases, with 8 bases left in between. Germline V gives CDR1 KGHSH, CDR2 LQKENI. The CDR3 contains 12 residues. CDR3 loop: CASSPDISGYTF. DNA of the CDR3: TGTGCCAGCTCACCAGACATTTCTGGCTACACCTTC. Complete variable domain (other parts from reference TRBV18 and TRBJ1-2): NAGVMQNPRHLVRRRGQEARLRCSPMKGHSHVYWYRQLPEEGLKFMVYLQKENIIDESGMPKERFSAEFPKEGPSILRIQQVVRGDSAAYFCASSPDISGYTFGSGTRLTVV.

This rearrangement joins TRBV4-2 to TRBJ2-3; D possibly uses TRBD1 or TRBD2 (5 bases each). Germline CDR1 is LGHNA and CDR2 is YNFKEQ. V lost 0 bases to trimming and J lost 6 bases, with 19 bases between them. The CDR3 length is 17 residues. CDR3 DNA: TGTGCCAGCAGCCAAGACACCTGGGACGCCTCATGGGATACGCAGTATTTT. Translation gives CASSQDTWDASWDTQYF.

The chain recombines TRBV2 with TRBJ2-1; the D gene is possibly TRBD1 (5 bases). V gave up 2 bases and J gave up 6 bases, with 14 bases separating them. Germline CDR1 reads SNHLY; CDR2 reads FYNNEI. The CDR3 covers 15 residues. The CDR3 spells CASSEQGIPRNEQFF. The DNA of the CDR3 is TGTGCCAGCAGTGAACAGGGAATCCCCCGCAATGAGCAGTTCTTC.

This clone was seen a few times. The CDR3: CASSWGQNTEAFF. DNA of the CDR3: TGTGCCAGCAGCTGGGGACAGAACACTGAAGCTTTCTTT. The rearrangement links TRBV5-6 to TRBJ1-1; perhaps TRBD1 as D (6 bases). V dropped 3 bases and J dropped 1 base, with 7 bases sitting between them. CDR3 length equals 13 residues. Per the germline V gene, CDR1 is SGHDT and CDR2 is YYEEEE.

The chain couples TRBV18 to TRBJ2-7; tentatively, D is TRBD2 (7 bases). Germline V gives CDR1 KGHSH, CDR2 LQKENI. The V end was cut by 3 bases, the J end by 6 bases, with 24 bases between. This CDR3 is 17 amino acids long. The DNA for the CDR3 is TGTGCCAGCTCACCCGTCCCAAGAGGGGGGGGCGCGGGCGAGCAGTACTTC. It codes for CASSPVPRGGGAGEQYF.